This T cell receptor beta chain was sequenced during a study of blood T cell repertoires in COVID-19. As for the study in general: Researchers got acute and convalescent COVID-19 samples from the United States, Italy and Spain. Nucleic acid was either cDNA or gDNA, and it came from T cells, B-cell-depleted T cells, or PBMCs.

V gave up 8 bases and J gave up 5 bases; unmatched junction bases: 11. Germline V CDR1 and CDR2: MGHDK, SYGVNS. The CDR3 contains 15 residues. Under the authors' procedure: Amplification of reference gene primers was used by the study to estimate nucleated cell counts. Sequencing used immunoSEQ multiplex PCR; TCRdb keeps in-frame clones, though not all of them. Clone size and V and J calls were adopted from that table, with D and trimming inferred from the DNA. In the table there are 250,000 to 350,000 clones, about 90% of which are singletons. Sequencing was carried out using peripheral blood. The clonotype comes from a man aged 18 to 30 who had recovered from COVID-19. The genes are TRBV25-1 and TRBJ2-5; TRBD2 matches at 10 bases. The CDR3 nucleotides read TGTGCCAGCTTCCGCCCGGGACTAGCGCGGGAGACCCAGTACTTC. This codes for CASFRPGLARETQYF.